This TCR beta chain originates from a study of blood T cell repertoires in COVID-19. V shed 4 bases and J 3 bases; nucleotides not matched to a gene: 6. CDR3 size: 16 residues. Germline lookup yields CDR1 SGHKS and CDR2 YYEKEE (reference sequence). The method was immunoSEQ multiplex PCR; TCRdb's version includes in-frame clones alone and lacks a portion of them. The table lists about 200,000 clones, around three quarters of them singletons, with around 5.8% in the top ten. This receptor was taken from a woman in her 70s with acute or convalescent COVID-19. The chain employs TRBV5-5 and TRBJ2-7; 14 nucleotides agree with TRBD2. The source material was peripheral blood. The CDR3 sequence: CASSDGTSGSLYEQYF. CDR3 DNA: TGTGCCAGCAGCGACGGGACTAGCGGGAGTCTCTACGAGCAGTACTTC.